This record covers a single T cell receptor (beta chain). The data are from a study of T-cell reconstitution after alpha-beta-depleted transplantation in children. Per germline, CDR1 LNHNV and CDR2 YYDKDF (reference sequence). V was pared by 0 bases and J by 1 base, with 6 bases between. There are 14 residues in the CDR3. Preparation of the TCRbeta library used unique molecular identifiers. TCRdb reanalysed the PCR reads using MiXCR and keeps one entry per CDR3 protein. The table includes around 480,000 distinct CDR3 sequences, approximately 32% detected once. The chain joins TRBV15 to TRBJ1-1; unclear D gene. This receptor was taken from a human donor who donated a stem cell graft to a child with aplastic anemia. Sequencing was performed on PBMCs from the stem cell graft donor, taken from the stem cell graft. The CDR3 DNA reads TGTGCCACCAGCAGAGATCCAGAGAACACTGAAGCTTTCTTT. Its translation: CATSRDPENTEAFF.